Presented here are 20 T cell receptor beta chains from one specimen sequenced in a study of cytomegalovirus exposure and HLA in healthy donors. The PCR contained 60 Vbeta and 13 Jbeta primers. Profiling relied on immunoSEQ multiplex PCR, and the TCRdb table lists in-frame clones only, not all of them. Of hundreds of thousands of clones detected, 70% to 85% appear once; the ten largest clones hold 3.5% to 4%. The sample was PBMCs. The receptors come from a male donor in good health and CMV-seronegative.

Written as DNA, the CDR3 is TGTGCCAGCAGATGGGGGACAGTTTCCTACGAGCAGTACTTC. This codes for CASRWGTVSYEQYF. V and J are TRBV2 and TRBJ2-7; 7 nucleotides line up with TRBD1. V lost 6 bases, J lost 1 base, and 6 bases stayed unmatched. Germline CDR1 and CDR2: SNHLY and FYNNEI. There are 14 residues in the CDR3. The entire variable domain, with the rest obtained from reference TRBV2 and TRBJ2-7, is as follows: EPEVTQTPSHQVTQMGQEVILRCVPISNHLYFYWYRQILGQKVEFLVSFYNNEISEKSEIFDDQFSVERPDGSNFTLKIRSTKLEDSAMYFCASRWGTVSYEQYFGPGTRLTVT.

The chain has TRBV19 and TRBJ1-2; D is unresolved. Germline-derived CDR1 and CDR2 are LNHDA and SQIVND (reference sequence). V was pared by 3 bases and J by 3 bases, with 14 bases between. The CDR3 has 15 amino acids. The CDR3 coding sequence is TGTGCCAGTAGTATCGTCTTGGGCACCTACTATGGCTACACCTTC. Translation gives CASSIVLGTYYGYTF.

V gene TRBV5-1 combines with J gene TRBJ1-3; 7 bases are shared with TRBD1. Germline CDR1 SGHRS, CDR2 YFSETQ. The length of the CDR3 is 13 residues. J was trimmed by 4 bases and V by 4 bases; bases with no gene match: 2. The CDR3 loop is CASSETGGNTIYF. The CDR3 bases are TGCGCCAGCAGCGAGACAGGGGGAAACACCATATATTTT.

The rearrangement joins TRBV4-1 to TRBJ2-2; the D gene is possibly TRBD1 (6 bases). CDR3 size: 18 residues. V was trimmed by 4 bases and J by 2 bases, leaving 20 bases between them. Per germline, CDR1 MGHRA and CDR2 YSYEKL. CDR3 residues: CASSRTLQTGSNTGELFF. The CDR3 nucleotides are TGCGCCAGCAGCCGCACCCTTCAGACAGGATCCAACACCGGGGAGCTGTTTTTT.

The chain combines TRBV15 with TRBJ1-1, with 10 bases aligning to TRBD1. There are 17 residues in the CDR3. The germline V gene has CDR1 LNHNV and CDR2 YYDKDF (reference sequence). V shed 0 bases and J 1 base; nucleotides not matched to a gene: 5. CDR3 nucleotide sequence: TGTGCCACCAGCAGAGATTTGGACAGGGGGGGGAACACTGAAGCTTTCTTT. This translates into CATSRDLDRGGNTEAFF.

The chain employs TRBV5-1 and TRBJ2-1; 8 positions agree with TRBD2. This CDR3 region has 15 residues. J gave up 7 bases and V 0 bases, and 6 bases lay outside the gene matches. CDR1 is SGHRS and CDR2 is YFSETQ in the germline V gene. CDR3 DNA: TGCGCCAGCAGCTTGGATAGGACTAGCCTGAATGAGCAGTTCTTC. Residues: CASSLDRTSLNEQFF.

This CDR3 reads CASSSGGGGEQFF. CDR3 nucleotide sequence: TGTGCCAGCAGCTCCGGCGGGGGGGGCGAGCAGTTCTTC. The chain combines TRBV7-3 with TRBJ2-1; 9 bases match TRBD2. The CDR3 extends over 13 amino acids. V dropped 4 bases and J dropped 10; count of bases not matched to a gene: 5. Per the germline V gene, CDR1 is SGHTA and CDR2 is FQGTGA.

The chain couples TRBV19 to TRBJ1-1, with 7 bases fitting TRBD1. The germline V gene encodes CDR1 LNHDA and CDR2 SQIVND (reference sequence). The V segment lost 4 bases and the J segment 1 base; nucleotides outside the gene matches: 6. The length of the CDR3 is 15 residues. Here the CDR3 DNA reads TGTGCCAGTAGTACCTCCGGGACAGCGAACACTGAAGCTTTCTTT. Translating it yields CASSTSGTANTEAFF. The entire variable domain, with the rest obtained from reference TRBV19 and TRBJ1-1, is as follows: DGGITQSPKYLFRKEGQNVTLSCEQNLNHDAMYWYRQDPGQGLRLIYYSQIVNDFQKGDIAEGYSVSREKKESFPLTVTSAQKNPTAFYLCASSTSGTANTEAFFGQGTRLTVV.

V usage is TRBV12-2 and J usage is TRBJ2-3; TRBD1 is the table's D call and was not checked against the DNA. TRBV12-2 corresponds to a pseudogene. The CDR3 spans 14 residues. The CDR3 spells CASRLADRGNTQYF. As DNA, the CDR3 is TGTGCAAGTCGCTTAGCGGACAGGGGAAATACGCAGTATTTT.

To note about this clone: The identical CDR3 is also encoded by other nucleotide sequences in the sample. The CDR3: CASSPKRDYGYTF. The CDR3 DNA reads as TGTGCCAGCTCACCAAAACGGGACTATGGCTACACCTTC. The rearrangement joins TRBV18 to TRBJ1-2; D gene uncertain. CDR1 and CDR2 (germline): KGHSH, LQKENI. Trimming took 2 bases from V and 3 from J, leaving 7 bases between them. The CDR3 is made up of 13 amino acids.

J is TRBJ1-5 and V is TRBV30; 7 nucleotides match TRBD1. From germline, CDR1 is GTSNPN and CDR2 SVGIG (reference sequence). The CDR3 consists of 14 residues. V lost 2 bases and J lost 4; bases outside the gene matches: 5. The CDR3: CAWSPTGNNQPQHF. For the CDR3, the DNA is TGTGCCTGGAGTCCGACAGGGAATAATCAGCCCCAGCATTTT.

This clone has just a few counts. V gene TRBV5-1 combines with J gene TRBJ1-1; the D is unclear. The CDR3 covers 14 residues. Trimming stripped 4 bases from V and 4 bases from J, with 14 bases between. Germline loops: CDR1 SGHRS, CDR2 YFSETQ. CDR3 amino acids: CASSTDARGTEAFF. In DNA form, the CDR3 reads TGCGCCAGCAGCACCGACGCGCGGGGCACTGAAGCTTTCTTT.

This chain uses TRBV7-9 with TRBJ2-7, with 7 positions matching TRBD1. Trimming at V came to 6 bases and at J to 0 bases, leaving 8 bases not matched to a gene. The CDR3 consists of 15 residues. From germline, CDR1 is SEHNR and CDR2 FQNEAQ (reference sequence). This chain's CDR3 is CASSPLGTASYEQYF. The CDR3 region has the DNA TGTGCCAGCAGTCCACTGGGGACAGCCTCCTACGAGCAGTACTTC.

The chain employs TRBV28 and TRBJ2-7; 15 bases fit TRBD2. The germline CDR1 and CDR2 sequences are MDHEN and SYDVKM. Trimming removed 6 bases from V and 6 bases from J; junction bases left unmatched: 12. The CDR3 loop spans 17 amino acids. The CDR3 spells CASSLGLAGGLRVEQYF. The CDR3 region has the DNA TGTGCCAGCAGCCTCGGACTAGCGGGAGGGCTGAGAGTCGAGCAGTACTTC.

This clone was detected once. At one boundary the junction diverges from the germline segment, which might be a read error. J is TRBJ1-5 and V is TRBV7-9; D remains unclear. Germline CDR1 is SEHNR and CDR2 is FQNEAQ (reference sequence). This CDR3 region has 16 residues. CDR3 nucleotides: TGTTCCAGCAGCTTAGCCGGAGGACGGAACAATCAGCCCCAGCATTTT. This sequence encodes CSSSLAGGRNNQPQHF.

The chain couples TRBV28 to TRBJ1-5; 7 bases are shared with TRBD1. Germline CDR1 reads MDHEN; CDR2 reads SYDVKM. Losses at the gene ends were 2 bases for V and 5 bases for J; bases not matched to a gene: 12. The CDR3 is 17 amino acids. Here the CDR3 reads CASSLIGLQGVYQPQHF. Here the CDR3 DNA reads TGTGCCAGCAGTTTAATTGGTCTCCAGGGGGTCTATCAGCCCCAGCATTTT.

DNA of the CDR3: TGTGCCAGCAGCATCTTAGCGGGAGGAGGCCTCTACAATGAGCAGTTCTTC. As protein: CASSILAGGGLYNEQFF. This chain uses TRBV28 with TRBJ2-1, with 10 bases matching TRBD2. Germline loops: CDR1 MDHEN, CDR2 SYDVKM. Unmatched junction bases numbered 11, after V lost 6 bases and J lost 3 bases. The CDR3 has 17 residues.

The chain combines TRBV5-4 with TRBJ2-5; 10 bases agree with TRBD1. With the DNA end fitting TRBJ2-7 better, the J assignment may be wrong. In germline, CDR1 is SGHNT, CDR2 YYREEE (reference sequence). The length of the CDR3 is 15 residues. In DNA form, the CDR3 reads TGTGCCAGCAGCTTGGGGATGGGACAGGGGTACGAGCAGTACTTC. Protein sequence: CASSLGMGQGYEQYF.

This clone was counted between two and nine times. The chain has TRBV5-4 and TRBJ1-1, with a tentative D call TRBD1 (5 bases). The CDR3 loop spans 14 amino acids. Germline V gene sequence: CDR1 SGHNT, CDR2 YYREEE (reference sequence). The V end was cut by 5 bases, the J end by 5 bases, with 16 bases between. DNA of the CDR3: TGTGCCAGCAGTTCCCCGAGGGGAGGGACTGAAGCTTTCTTT. It yields the protein CASSSPRGGTEAFF.

The rearrangement links TRBV7-3 to TRBJ2-5; 11 bases agree with TRBD2. Germline lookup yields CDR1 SGHTA and CDR2 FQGTGA. The V and J ends lost 5 bases and 5 bases, in that order; junction bases with no gene match: 10. This CDR3 comprises 16 residues. This CDR3 is CASSPLAGGGWETQYF. CDR3 sequence (DNA): TGTGCCAGCAGCCCCCTAGCGGGAGGAGGCTGGGAGACCCAGTACTTC.